The clone carrying this T cell receptor beta chain was counted a few times. Its antigen is unknown. The authors used template switching to add a universal primer site and gave cDNA unique molecular identifiers. MiXCR was run by TCRdb on the 5' RACE reads, yielding one entry per CDR3 protein. The sample has a few hundred thousand distinct CDR3 sequences; approximately 14% are singletons. These data are taken from a study of identical twins. Regarding the study as a whole: Insertions were reduced in abundant cord blood beta clonotypes but not in memory repertoires.

V gave up 3 bases and J gave up 1 base, with 24 bases separating them. The germline V gene has CDR1 DFQATT and CDR2 SNEGSKA (reference sequence). This CDR3 spans 19 amino acids. Healthy Caucasians supplied all donations. This sample was also put to use in a study of yellow fever vaccine responses in identical twins.

This chain links TRBV20-1 with TRBJ2-2; D could derive from TRBD1 or TRBD2 (5 bases each). This TCR derives from a woman in her late teens or twenties in good health. Sequencing was performed on CD4+ T cells sorted from blood. CDR3 coding DNA: TGCAGTGCTAGGGGCGATCGGGGCAGGCTCCAAGAGAACACCGGGGAGCTGTTTTTT. It yields the protein CSARGDRGRLQENTGELFF.